The sequence of this T cell receptor (beta chain) was determined in a study of T cells in Graves' hyperthyroidism and ophthalmopathy. Study conclusions and caveats: From stable hyperthyroidism, ophthalmopathy was separated by a 13 V-J model.

Amplification of TCR beta CDR3 regions used RNA as the template. HTBI primers drove first-round RT-PCR of the TCR CDR3. TCRdb re-derived calls from the multiplex PCR reads in MiXCR, one entry per CDR3 protein. Among roughly 510,000 distinct CDR3 sequences, less than 25% were seen once, and the ten largest hold less than 30%. Stable Graves' hyperthyroidism denoted no ophthalmopathy progression over 18 months. Patients aged 18 to 65 had newly diagnosed hyperthyroidism lasting under 2 months. Not enrolled were patients with uncontrolled infection, other autoimmune disease, pregnancy or lactation. Ten or more counts support this clonotype. The antigen is undetermined. The TCR comes from a man between 18 and 35 years old with Graves' hyperthyroidism. What was sequenced was blood.

The CDR3, as DNA: TGTGCCAGCAGCTTAGGGGGACAGACATACTACGAGCAGTACTTC. Protein: CASSLGGQTYYEQYF. The rearrangement joins TRBV11-2 to TRBJ2-7; 7 bases map to TRBD1. The germline gives CDR1 SGHAT, CDR2 FQNNGV. This CDR3 has 15 amino acids. V lost 1 base and J lost 3; bases outside the gene matches: 6.